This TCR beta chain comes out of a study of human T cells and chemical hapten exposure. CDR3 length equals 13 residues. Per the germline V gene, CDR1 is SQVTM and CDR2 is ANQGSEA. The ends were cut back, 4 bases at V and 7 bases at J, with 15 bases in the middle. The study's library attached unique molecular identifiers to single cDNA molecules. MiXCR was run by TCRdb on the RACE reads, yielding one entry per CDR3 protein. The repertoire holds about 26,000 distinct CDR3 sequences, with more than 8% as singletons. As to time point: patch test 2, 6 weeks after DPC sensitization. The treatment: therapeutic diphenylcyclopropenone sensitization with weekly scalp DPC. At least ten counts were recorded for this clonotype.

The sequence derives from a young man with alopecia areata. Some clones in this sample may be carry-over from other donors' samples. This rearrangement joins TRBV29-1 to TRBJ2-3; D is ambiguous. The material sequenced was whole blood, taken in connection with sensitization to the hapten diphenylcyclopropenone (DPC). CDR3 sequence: CSVGALGSNTQYF. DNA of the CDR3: TGCAGCGTTGGAGCATTAGGATCAAATACGCAGTATTTT.